A single sample gave rise to the 14 T cell receptor beta chains below, sequenced in a study of regulatory T cells in long-lasting Graves disease (dated by TCRdb to the early 2020s). Taken with the paper, the label for time point translates to: newly diagnosed GD, antithyroid drugs for less than 3 months. For both TCR sequencing and RNA sequencing, RNA was extracted from PBMCs in TRIzol. The library was built by means of multiplex PCR. Sequenced on an Illumina HiSeq 4000. iRepertoire HTBI primers and Arm-PCR amplification of CDR3 regions were used to construct TCR beta libraries. TCRdb trimmed public reads at Q25 via fastp, called clones via MiXCR and kept in-frame beta chains. Rows merge per CDR3 protein into single entries with the most common DNA and genes. The sample has 350,000 to 500,000 distinct CDR3 sequences on record, roughly 17% of them singletons. About 10% of the sample goes to the ten largest clones.

The sample also formed part of further work on T cells in Graves' hyperthyroidism and ophthalmopathy.

This specimen was peripheral blood mononuclear cells (PBMCs), taken at new diagnosis, from a patient treated with antithyroid drugs. These receptor sequences come from a woman in her twenties or thirties with Graves disease. Donor details come from another sample of the same person, matched by shared clones.

This clonotype was counted a few times. The genes are TRBV6-5 and TRBJ1-2; 8 bases are a match to TRBD1. The junction had 11 bases not matched to a gene; V was cut back by 0 bases and J by 11 bases. CDR1 MNHEY and CDR2 SVGAGI come from the germline V gene. There are 15 residues in the CDR3. The CDR3 nucleotides are TGTGCCAGCAGTTACTCGCCGGACAGGGTGGTGCGATACACCTTC. It translates to CASSYSPDRVVRYTF.

In regard to this clonotype: Lacking the conserved final phenylalanine or tryptophan, this CDR3 likely reflects a read error. V and J are TRBV7-3 and TRBJ1-1, with D possibly being TRBD1 (5 bases). There are 13 residues in the CDR3. Looked up from germline, CDR1 is SGHTA and CDR2 is FQGTGA. V was cut by 4 bases and J by 4 bases, with 10 bases left in between. The CDR3 protein is CASSSIGGTEAFS. CDR3 DNA sequence: TGTGCCAGCAGCTCAATCGGGGGCACTGAAGCTTTCTCT.

This clonotype was seen a handful of times. Possible read error: a much larger clone is one base away. V and J are TRBV3-1 and TRBJ2-1; 12 positions match TRBD2. The CDR3 has 16 residues. In germline, CDR1 is LGHDT, CDR2 YNNKEL (reference sequence). Trimming removed 3 bases from V and 2 bases from J; junction bases left unmatched: 2. This chain's CDR3 is CASSHRTSGTYNEQFF. The CDR3 DNA is TGTGCCAGCAGCCATCGGACTAGCGGGACCTACAATGAGCAGTTCTTC.

This clonotype showed up many times. The chain carries TRBV7-9 and TRBJ2-1; 10 bases map to TRBD2. Germline lookup yields CDR1 SEHNR and CDR2 FQNEAQ (reference sequence). The trim removed 0 bases at V and 4 bases at J, leaving 6 bases unmatched. The CDR3 totals 17 residues. The CDR3, as DNA: TGTGCCAGCAGCTTAGCGAGGCTAGCGGGAGCTTACAATGAGCAGTTCTTC. It codes for CASSLARLAGAYNEQFF.

This chain uses TRBV6-2 or TRBV6-3 with TRBJ2-1, with 12 bases that match TRBD2. The CDR3 is 16 residues long. Germline CDR1 MNHEY, CDR2 SVGEGT. V lost 1 base to trimming and J lost 8 bases; unmatched junction nucleotides: 6. The CDR3 spells CASSYLASGREYEQFF. The CDR3 DNA sequence: TGTGCCAGCAGTTACTTGGCTAGCGGGAGGGAATATGAGCAGTTCTTC.

This clonotype was detected many times. V is TRBV12-3 or TRBV12-4 and J is TRBJ1-1, with 10 bases identical to TRBD1. The CDR3 extends over 14 amino acids. The J segment lost 5 bases and the V segment lost 3 bases, leaving 3 bases of the junction unmatched. CDR3 residues: CASSFDRGQTEAFF. The CDR3 bases are TGTGCCAGCAGTTTCGACAGGGGGCAAACTGAAGCTTTCTTT.

CDR3 in DNA: TGCGCCAGCAGCGCCGGGACAGGCGGCTCCTACGAGCAGTACTTC. Translating gives CASSAGTGGSYEQYF. The chain recombines TRBV4-1 with TRBJ2-7; 8 positions match TRBD1. Trimming took 5 bases from V and 0 from J; bases not matched to a gene: 6. Germline CDR1 is MGHRA and CDR2 is YSYEKL. The CDR3 length is 15 residues.

This clonotype was seen ten or more times. As DNA, the CDR3 is TGTGCCAGCAGTTTTCCCCAGGGGAATGAAAAACTGTTTTTT. This gives the protein CASSFPQGNEKLFF. The rearrangement links TRBV28 to TRBJ1-4, with D possibly being TRBD1 (6 bases). The CDR3 runs 14 residues. The V gene lost 3 bases and the J gene lost 5 bases, with 10 bases spanning the gap. Germline V gene sequence: CDR1 MDHEN, CDR2 SYDVKM.

The V call is TRBV20-1, the J call TRBJ2-5; tentatively, D is TRBD1 (8 bases). Germline V lookup: CDR1 DFQATT, CDR2 SNEGSKA (reference sequence). Trimming removed 6 bases from V and 4 bases from J, with 18 bases in between. The CDR3 runs to 14 residues. This chain's CDR3 is CSALTGEGRETQYF. The CDR3 DNA is TGCAGTGCACTGACAGGGGAGGGCAGAGAGACCCAGTACTTC.

This clonotype was detected ten times or more. The genes are TRBV3-1 and TRBJ2-2; D not resolved. The CDR3 consists of 18 residues. The V end was cut by 1 base, the J end by 1 base, with 16 bases between. Germline CDR1 is LGHDT and CDR2 is YNNKEL (reference sequence). CDR3 in amino acids: CASSQGSVAFRNTGELFF. CDR3 DNA: TGTGCCAGCAGCCAAGGGTCGGTCGCCTTTCGGAACACCGGGGAGCTGTTTTTT.

The table lists this clonotype with a few counts. The chain carries TRBV10-3 and TRBJ2-3; tentative D call: TRBD1 (5 bases). This CDR3 has 14 residues. V shed 8 bases and J shed 1 base, with 13 bases lying between them. Germline V gene sequence: CDR1 ENHRY, CDR2 SYGVKD. The CDR3 DNA reads TGTGCCATCGCGTTTCTAGGGGGCACAGATACGCAGTATTTT. This gives the protein CAIAFLGGTDTQYF.

This chain connects TRBV7-2 to TRBJ2-7, with 7 nucleotides matching TRBD1. Germline V gives CDR1 SGHTA, CDR2 FQGNSA. J gave up 7 bases and V 1 base, and 1 base lay outside the gene matches. This CDR3 has 12 amino acids. The CDR3 DNA sequence: TGTGCCAGCAGCTTAGGGGGACAGGAGCAGTACTTC. Protein sequence: CASSLGGQEQYF.

This clonotype was found a few times. The chain links TRBV6-1 to TRBJ2-3; TRBD2 matches 12 bases. Germline V gene data show CDR1 as MNHNS and CDR2 as SASEGT. Trimming removed 4 bases from V and 4 bases from J; junction bases left unmatched: 9. The CDR3 totals 17 residues. The CDR3 spells CASSVRLAGAGADTQYF. CDR3 bases: TGTGCCAGCAGTGTCCGACTAGCGGGAGCCGGGGCAGATACGCAGTATTTT.

This clonotype was seen only a few times. This chain joins TRBV27 and TRBJ1-6; no clear D. Trimming left V 3 bases short and J 8 bases short, with 8 bases between. CDR1 and CDR2 (germline): MNHEY, SMNVEV (reference sequence). CDR3 length: 13 amino acids. CDR3 residues: CASSFDRDSPLHF. The CDR3, as DNA: TGTGCCAGCAGTTTTGACCGAGATTCACCCCTCCACTTT.